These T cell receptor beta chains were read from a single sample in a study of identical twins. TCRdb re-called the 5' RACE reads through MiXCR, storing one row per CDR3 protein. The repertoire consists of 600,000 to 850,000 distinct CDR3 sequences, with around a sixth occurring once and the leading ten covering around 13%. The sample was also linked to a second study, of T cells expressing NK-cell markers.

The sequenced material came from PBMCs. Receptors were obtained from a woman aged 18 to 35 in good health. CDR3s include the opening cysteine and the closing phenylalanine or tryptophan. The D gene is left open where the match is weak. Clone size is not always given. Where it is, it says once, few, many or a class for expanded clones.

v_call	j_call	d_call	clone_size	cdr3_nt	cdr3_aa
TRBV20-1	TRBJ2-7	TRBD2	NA	TGCAGTGCCTGGGGACTAGCGGGGGGAATCAGCTCCTACGAGCAGTACTTC	CSAWGLAGGISSYEQYF
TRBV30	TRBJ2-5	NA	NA	TGTGCCTGGAGTATCGTCAGGTTCATAGGGACCCAGTACTTC	CAWSIVRFIGTQYF
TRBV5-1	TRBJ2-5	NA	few	TGCGCCAGCAGCTTTAGACGGACCCTGGGGGAGACCCAGTACTTC	CASSFRRTLGETQYF
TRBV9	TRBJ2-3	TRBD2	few	TGTGCCAGCAGCGCACCGACTAGCGGGAGGTACATAGATACGCAGTATTTT	CASSAPTSGRYIDTQYF
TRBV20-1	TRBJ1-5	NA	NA	TGCAGTGCTCTAGAAAATCAGCCCCAGCATTTT	CSALENQPQHF
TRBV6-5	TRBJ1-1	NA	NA	TGTGCCAGCAGTAAAACCCAGGGGGAAGCTTTCTTT	CASSKTQGEAFF
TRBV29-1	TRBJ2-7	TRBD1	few	TGCAGCGTGATCTTCACATTGGACAGGGTGAACGAGCAGTACTTC	CSVIFTLDRVNEQYF
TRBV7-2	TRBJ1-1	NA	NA	TGTGCCAGCAGCATCTGGACAGCGAACACTGAAGCTTTCTTT	CASSIWTANTEAFF
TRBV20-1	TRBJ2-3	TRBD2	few	TGCAGTGCTAGGCCTAGCGGGAGGGGAAGGACTGATACGCAGTATTTT	CSARPSGRGRTDTQYF
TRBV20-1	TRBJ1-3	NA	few	TGCAGCGTAAGGACGGCTGGAAACACCATATATTTT	CSVRTAGNTIYF